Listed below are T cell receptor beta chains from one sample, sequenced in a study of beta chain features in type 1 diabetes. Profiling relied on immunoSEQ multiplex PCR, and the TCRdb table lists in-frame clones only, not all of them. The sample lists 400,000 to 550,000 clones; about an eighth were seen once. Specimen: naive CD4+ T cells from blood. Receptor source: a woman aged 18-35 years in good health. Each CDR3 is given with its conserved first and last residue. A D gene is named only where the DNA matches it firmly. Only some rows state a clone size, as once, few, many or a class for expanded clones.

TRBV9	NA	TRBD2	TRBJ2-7	TGTGCCAGCAGCGTATTGGCGGGAGCGATCTCCTACGAGCAGTACTTC	CASSVLAGAISYEQYF
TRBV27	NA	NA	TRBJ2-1	TGTGCCAGCAGTCGGACGGACCCCGGTTCCTACAATGAGCAGTTCTTC	CASSRTDPGSYNEQFF
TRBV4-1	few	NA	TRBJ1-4	TGCGCCAGCAGCCAAGCCGGGGGCAGGTCAAGAAAACTGTTTTTT	CASSQAGGRSRKLFF
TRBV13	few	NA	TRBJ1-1	TGTGCCAGCAGCTTCGTAAGATCTGAAGCTTTCTTT	CASSFVRSEAFF
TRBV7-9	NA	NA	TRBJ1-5	TGTGCCAGCAGCCGCGGACAGCTGGAGCCCCAGCATTTT	CASSRGQLEPQHF
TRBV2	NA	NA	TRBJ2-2	TGTGCCAGCAGTGAACTCGGGGGCCAGGGTACCGGGGAGCTGTTTTTT	CASSELGGQGTGELFF
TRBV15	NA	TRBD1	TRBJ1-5	TGTGCCACCAAAAGCGGGGGACAGAGGAATGGGCCCCAGCATTTT	CATKSGGQRNGPQHF
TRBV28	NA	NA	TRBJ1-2	TGTGCCAGCACCCCAGATTATTATGGCTACACCTTC	CASTPDYYGYTF
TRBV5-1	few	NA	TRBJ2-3	TGCGCCAGCAGCTTTAGGACTGCTACCCAGCAGTATTTT	CASSFRTATQQYF
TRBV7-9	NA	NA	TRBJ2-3	TGTGCCAGCAGCCAGGCAGATACGCAGTATTTT	CASSQADTQYF
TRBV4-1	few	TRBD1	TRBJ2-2	TGCGCCAGCACGACCCCGGGACAGGGAAGCGGGGAGCTGTTTTTT	CASTTPGQGSGELFF
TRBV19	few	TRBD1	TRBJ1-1	TGTGCCAGTAATGACAGGGGAGGCACTGAAGCTTTCTTT	CASNDRGGTEAFF
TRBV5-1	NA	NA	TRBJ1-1	TGCGCCAGCAGCTTGGGGCCGCTACAGGGCCTGAACACTGAAGCTTTCTTT	CASSLGPLQGLNTEAFF
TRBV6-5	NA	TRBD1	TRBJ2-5	TGTGCCAGCAGTTACTTGACAGGGGAGACCCAGTACTTC	CASSYLTGETQYF
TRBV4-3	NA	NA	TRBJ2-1	TGCGCCAGCAGCCAATTGGCGGGGACCTACAATGAGCAGTTCTTC	CASSQLAGTYNEQFF
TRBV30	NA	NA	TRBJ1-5	TGTGCCTGGAGTGCCCAGAGTAATCAGCCCCAGCATTTT	CAWSAQSNQPQHF
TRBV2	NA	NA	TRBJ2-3	TGTGCCAGCAGTGAAGCCAGGGGCTTTCAGTATTTT	CASSEARGFQYF
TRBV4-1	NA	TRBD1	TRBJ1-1	TGCGCCAGCAGCCAAGTCGCGACAGGGCGGGCCACTGAAGCTTTCTTT	CASSQVATGRATEAFF
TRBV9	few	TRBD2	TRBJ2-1	TGTGCCAGCAGTTACCTTCCGGGAGGGCCAGGGAGTGGCTATGAGCAGTTCTTC	CASSYLPGGPGSGYEQFF
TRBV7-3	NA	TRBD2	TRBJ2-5	TGTGCCAGCAGCTCCCAGGGACTAGACTGGGGGACCCAGTACTTC	CASSSQGLDWGTQYF
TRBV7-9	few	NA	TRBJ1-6	TGTGCCAGCAGCTTAGAGCCGGGAGGTTCACCCCTCCACTTT	CASSLEPGGSPLHF
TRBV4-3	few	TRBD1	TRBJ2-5	TGCGCCAGCAGCCAGAACACAGGGGTAGAGACCCAGTACTTC	CASSQNTGVETQYF
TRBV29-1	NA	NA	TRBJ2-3	TGCAGCGTTGTCGGAAGGGGAGGAGATACGCAGTATTTT	CSVVGRGGDTQYF
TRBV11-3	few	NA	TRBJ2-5	TGTGCCAGCAGTCGAGGGTACCAAGAGACCCAGTACTTC	CASSRGYQETQYF
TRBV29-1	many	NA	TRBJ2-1	TGCAGCGTTGAAGGGACCCTCGTCTTC	CSVEGTLVF
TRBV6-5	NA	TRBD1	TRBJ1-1	TGTGCCAGCAACAACAGGGGAGGGACTGAAGCTTTCTTT	CASNNRGGTEAFF
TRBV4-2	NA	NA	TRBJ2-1	TGTGCCAGCAGCCAAGACCTAGGGGTCGTCGCAGCCTTCTTC	CASSQDLGVVAAFF
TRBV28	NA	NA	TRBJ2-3	TGTGCCAGCAGTGGCCCCCTAGGGAATGCGGCAGATACGCAGTATTTT	CASSGPLGNAADTQYF
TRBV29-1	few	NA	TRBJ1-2	TGCAGCGTTGAGGGCAGGGGCTATGGCTACACCTTC	CSVEGRGYGYTF
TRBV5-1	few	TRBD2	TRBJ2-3	TGCGCCAGCAGCGGACGGACTAGCGGGGACGGTGATACGCAGTATTTT	CASSGRTSGDGDTQYF